This T cell receptor beta chain was documented in a study of T-cell reconstitution after alpha-beta-depleted transplantation in children. This clonotype was counted many times. Unique molecular identifiers were incorporated when the TCRbeta library was constructed. TCRdb re-called the PCR reads through MiXCR, storing one row per CDR3 protein. The data contain 300,000 or so distinct CDR3 sequences, approximately 9.6% of them singletons. The CDR3 has 16 residues. V lost 1 base to trimming and J lost 2 bases; unmatched junction nucleotides: 3. Germline CDR1 DFQATT, CDR2 SNEGSKA (reference sequence). This chain uses TRBV20-1 with TRBJ2-2, with 11 bases matching TRBD2. The TCR sequence derives from a human donor who donated a stem cell graft to a child with SCID. Source: PBMCs from the stem cell graft donor, taken from the stem cell graft. The CDR3 DNA reads TGCAGTGCTAGAGCGGGGACTAGCGGTAACACCGGGGAGCTGTTTTTT. This sequence encodes CSARAGTSGNTGELFF.